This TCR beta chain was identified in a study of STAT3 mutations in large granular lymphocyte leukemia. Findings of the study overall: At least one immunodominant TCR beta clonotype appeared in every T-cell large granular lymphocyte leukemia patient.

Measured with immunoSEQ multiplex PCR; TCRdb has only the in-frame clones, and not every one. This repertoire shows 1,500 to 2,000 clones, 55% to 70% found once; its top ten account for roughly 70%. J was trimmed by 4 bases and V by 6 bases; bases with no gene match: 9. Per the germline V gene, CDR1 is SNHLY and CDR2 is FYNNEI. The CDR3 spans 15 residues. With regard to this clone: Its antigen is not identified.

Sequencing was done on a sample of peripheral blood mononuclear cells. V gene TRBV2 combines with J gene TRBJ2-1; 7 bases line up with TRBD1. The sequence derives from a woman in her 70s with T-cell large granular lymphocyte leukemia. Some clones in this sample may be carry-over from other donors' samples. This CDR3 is CASSTRQGAYNEQFF. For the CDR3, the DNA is TGTGCCAGCAGCACACGACAGGGAGCTTACAATGAGCAGTTCTTC.